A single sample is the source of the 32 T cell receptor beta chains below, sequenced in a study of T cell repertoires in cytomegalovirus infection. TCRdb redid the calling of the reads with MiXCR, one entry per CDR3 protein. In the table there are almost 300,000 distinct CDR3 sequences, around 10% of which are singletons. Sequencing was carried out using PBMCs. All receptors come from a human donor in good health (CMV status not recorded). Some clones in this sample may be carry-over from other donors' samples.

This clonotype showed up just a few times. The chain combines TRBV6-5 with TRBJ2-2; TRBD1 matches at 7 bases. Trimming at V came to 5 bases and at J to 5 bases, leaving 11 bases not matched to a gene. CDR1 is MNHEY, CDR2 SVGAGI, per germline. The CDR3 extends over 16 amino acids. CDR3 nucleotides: TGTGCCAGCAGTCTAAGACAGGGAATAATGACCGGGGAGCTGTTTTTT. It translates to CASSLRQGIMTGELFF.

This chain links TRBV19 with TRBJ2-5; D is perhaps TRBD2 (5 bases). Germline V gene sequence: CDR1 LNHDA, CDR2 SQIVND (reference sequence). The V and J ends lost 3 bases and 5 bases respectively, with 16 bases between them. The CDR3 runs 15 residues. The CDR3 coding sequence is TGTGCCAGTAGTATCGGCGCGCCTGGCGGGGAGACCCAGTACTTC. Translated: CASSIGAPGGETQYF.

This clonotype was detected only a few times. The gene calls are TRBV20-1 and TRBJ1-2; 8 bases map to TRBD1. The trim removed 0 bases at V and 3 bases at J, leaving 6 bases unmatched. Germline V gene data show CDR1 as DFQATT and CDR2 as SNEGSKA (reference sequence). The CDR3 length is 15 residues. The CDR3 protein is CSARDQGAFDYGYTF. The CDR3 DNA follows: TGCAGTGCTAGAGACCAGGGGGCTTTTGACTATGGCTACACCTTC.

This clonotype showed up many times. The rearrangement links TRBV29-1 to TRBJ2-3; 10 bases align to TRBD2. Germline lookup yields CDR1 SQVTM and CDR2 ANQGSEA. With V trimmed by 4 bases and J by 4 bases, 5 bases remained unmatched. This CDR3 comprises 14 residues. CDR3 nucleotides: TGCAGCGTTGGAGCGGGGGGGCTCGCAGATACGCAGTATTTT. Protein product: CSVGAGGLADTQYF.

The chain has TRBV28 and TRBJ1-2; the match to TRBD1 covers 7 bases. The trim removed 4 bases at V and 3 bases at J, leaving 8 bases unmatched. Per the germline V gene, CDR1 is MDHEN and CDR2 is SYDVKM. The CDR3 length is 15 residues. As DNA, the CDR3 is TGTGCCAGCAGTTCCGCCCTAACAGGGGACTATGGCTACACCTTC. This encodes CASSSALTGDYGYTF.

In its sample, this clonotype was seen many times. CDR3 bases: TGTGCCAGCAGCTTAAGGCAGGGGACTGAAGCTTTCTTT. It translates to CASSLRQGTEAFF. The V call is TRBV7-2, the J call TRBJ1-1; D is perhaps TRBD1 (6 bases). This CDR3 contains 13 residues. CDR1 is SGHTA, CDR2 FQGNSA, per germline. With 2 bases removed from V and 5 bases from J, the gap between germline ends came to 9 bases. The complete variable domain, with remaining parts taken from reference TRBV7-2 and TRBJ1-1, reads GAGVSQSPSNKVTEKGKDVELRCDPISGHTALYWYRQSLGQGLEFLIYFQGNSAPDKSGLPSDRFSAERTGGSVSTLTIQRTQQEDSAVYLCASSLRQGTEAFFGQGTRLTVV.

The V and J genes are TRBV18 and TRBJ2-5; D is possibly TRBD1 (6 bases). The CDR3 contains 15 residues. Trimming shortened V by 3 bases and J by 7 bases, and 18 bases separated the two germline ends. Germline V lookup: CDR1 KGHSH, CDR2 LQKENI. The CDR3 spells CASSPPNRESGTQYF. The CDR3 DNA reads TGTGCCAGCTCACCCCCGAACAGGGAATCGGGGACCCAGTACTTC.

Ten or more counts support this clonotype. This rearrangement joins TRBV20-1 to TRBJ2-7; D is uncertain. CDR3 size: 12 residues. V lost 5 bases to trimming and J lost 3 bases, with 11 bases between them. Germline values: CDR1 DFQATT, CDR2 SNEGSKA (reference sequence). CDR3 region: CSASGSSYEQYV. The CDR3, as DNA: TGCAGTGCTTCTGGTAGCAGCTACGAGCAGTACGTC.

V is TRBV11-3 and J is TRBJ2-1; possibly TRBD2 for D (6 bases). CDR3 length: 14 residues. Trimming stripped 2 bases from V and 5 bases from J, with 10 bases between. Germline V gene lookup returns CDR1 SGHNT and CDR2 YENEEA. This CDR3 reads CASSLRTNNNEQFF. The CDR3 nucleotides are TGTGCCAGCAGCTTAAGGACTAACAACAATGAGCAGTTCTTC.

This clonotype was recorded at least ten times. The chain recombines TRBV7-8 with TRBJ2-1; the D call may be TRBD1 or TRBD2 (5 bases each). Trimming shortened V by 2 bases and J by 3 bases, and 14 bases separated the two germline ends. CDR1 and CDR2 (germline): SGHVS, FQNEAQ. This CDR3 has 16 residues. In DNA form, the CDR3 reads TGTGCCAGCAGCTTATTCCGGGACGGGCACTACAATGAGCAGTTCTTC. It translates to CASSLFRDGHYNEQFF.

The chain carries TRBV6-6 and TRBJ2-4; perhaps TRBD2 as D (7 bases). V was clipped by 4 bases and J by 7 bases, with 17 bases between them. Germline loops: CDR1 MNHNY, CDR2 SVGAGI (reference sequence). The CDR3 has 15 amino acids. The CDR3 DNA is TGTGCCAGCAGTTGGTCAGGTGGGGGGGCGAACATTCAGTACTTC. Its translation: CASSWSGGGANIQYF.

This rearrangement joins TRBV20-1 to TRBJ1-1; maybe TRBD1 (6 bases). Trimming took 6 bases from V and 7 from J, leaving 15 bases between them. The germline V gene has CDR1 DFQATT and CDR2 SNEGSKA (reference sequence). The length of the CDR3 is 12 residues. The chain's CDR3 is CSASGTSFEAFF. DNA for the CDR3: TGCAGTGCCTCCGGGACAAGCTTTGAAGCTTTCTTT.

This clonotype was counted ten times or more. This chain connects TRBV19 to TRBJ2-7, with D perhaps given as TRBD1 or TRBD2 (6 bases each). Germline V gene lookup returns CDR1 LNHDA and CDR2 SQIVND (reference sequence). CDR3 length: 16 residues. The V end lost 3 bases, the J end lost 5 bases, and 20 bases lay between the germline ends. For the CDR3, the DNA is TGTGCCAGTAGTATCAGCAACAGGGAGGATCACGACGAGCAGTACGTC. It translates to CASSISNREDHDEQYV.

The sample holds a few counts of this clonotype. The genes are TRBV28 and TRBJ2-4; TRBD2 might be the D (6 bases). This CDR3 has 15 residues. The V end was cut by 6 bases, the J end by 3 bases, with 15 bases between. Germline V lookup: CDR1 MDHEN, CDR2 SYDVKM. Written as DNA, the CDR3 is TGTGCCAGCAGGCCTCCCGGGGGAGGCAAAAACATTCAGTACTTC. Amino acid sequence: CASRPPGGGKNIQYF.

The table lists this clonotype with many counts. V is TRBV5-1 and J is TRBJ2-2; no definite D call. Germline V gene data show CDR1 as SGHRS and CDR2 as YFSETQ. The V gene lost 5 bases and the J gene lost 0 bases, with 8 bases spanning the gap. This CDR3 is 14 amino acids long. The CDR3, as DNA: TGCGCCAGCAGGGTTCAGACGAACACCGGGGAGCTGTTTTTT. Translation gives CASRVQTNTGELFF.

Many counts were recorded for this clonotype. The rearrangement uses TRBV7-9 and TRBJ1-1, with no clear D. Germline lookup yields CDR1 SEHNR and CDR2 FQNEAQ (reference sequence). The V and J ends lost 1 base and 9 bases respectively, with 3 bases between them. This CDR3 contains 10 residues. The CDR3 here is CASSLEKAFF. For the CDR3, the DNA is TGTGCCAGCAGCTTAGAAAAAGCTTTCTTT.

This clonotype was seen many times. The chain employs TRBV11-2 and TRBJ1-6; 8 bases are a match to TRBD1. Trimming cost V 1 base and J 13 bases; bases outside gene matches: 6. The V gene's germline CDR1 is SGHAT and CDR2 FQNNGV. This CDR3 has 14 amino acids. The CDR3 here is CASSLGTGITPLHF. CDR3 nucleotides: TGTGCCAGCAGCTTAGGGACAGGGATAACCCCCCTCCACTTT.

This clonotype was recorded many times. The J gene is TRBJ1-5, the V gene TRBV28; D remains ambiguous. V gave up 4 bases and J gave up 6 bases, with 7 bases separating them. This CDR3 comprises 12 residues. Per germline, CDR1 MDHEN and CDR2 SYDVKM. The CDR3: CASSSAGQPQHF. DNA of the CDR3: TGTGCCAGCAGTTCAGCAGGTCAGCCCCAGCATTTT. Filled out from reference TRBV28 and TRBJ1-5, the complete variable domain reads DVKVTQSSRYLVKRTGEKVFLECVQDMDHENMFWYRQDPGLGLRLIYFSYDVKMKEKGDIPEGYSVSREKKERFSLILESASTNQTSMYLCASSSAGQPQHFGDGTRLSIL.

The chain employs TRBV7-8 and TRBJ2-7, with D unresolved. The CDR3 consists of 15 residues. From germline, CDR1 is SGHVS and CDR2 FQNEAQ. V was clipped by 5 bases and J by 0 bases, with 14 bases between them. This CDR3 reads CASSPLRESSYEQYF. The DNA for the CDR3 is TGTGCCAGCAGCCCTCTCCGCGAGAGCTCCTACGAGCAGTACTTC. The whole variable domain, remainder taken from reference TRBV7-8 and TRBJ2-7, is GAGVSQSPRYKVAKRGQDVALRCDPISGHVSLFWYQQALGQGPEFLTYFQNEAQLDKSGLPSDRFFAERPEGSVSTLKIQRTQQEDSAVYLCASSPLRESSYEQYFGPGTRLTVT.

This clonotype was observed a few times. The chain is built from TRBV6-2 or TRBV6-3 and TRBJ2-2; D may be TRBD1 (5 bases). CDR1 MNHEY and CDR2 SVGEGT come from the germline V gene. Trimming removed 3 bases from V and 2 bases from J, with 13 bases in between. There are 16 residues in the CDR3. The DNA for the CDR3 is TGTGCCAGCAGTTATCGACAGCCGACTAACACCGGGGAGCTGTTTTTT. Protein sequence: CASSYRQPTNTGELFF.

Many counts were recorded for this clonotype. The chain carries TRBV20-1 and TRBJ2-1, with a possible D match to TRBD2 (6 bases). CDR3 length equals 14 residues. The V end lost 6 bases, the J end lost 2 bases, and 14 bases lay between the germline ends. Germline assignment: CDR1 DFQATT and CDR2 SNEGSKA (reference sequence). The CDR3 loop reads CSAPPAGPYNEQFF. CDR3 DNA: TGCAGTGCCCCCCCCGCGGGGCCCTACAATGAGCAGTTCTTC.

The CDR3 DNA is TGCAGTGCTCCGGACAGGGGGACCCTTGGGCCCCAGCATTTT. Amino acids: CSAPDRGTLGPQHF. The V and J genes are TRBV20-1 and TRBJ1-5; 10 bases align to TRBD1. V dropped 5 bases and J dropped 9; count of bases not matched to a gene: 10. From germline, CDR1 is DFQATT and CDR2 SNEGSKA (reference sequence). CDR3 length: 14 residues.

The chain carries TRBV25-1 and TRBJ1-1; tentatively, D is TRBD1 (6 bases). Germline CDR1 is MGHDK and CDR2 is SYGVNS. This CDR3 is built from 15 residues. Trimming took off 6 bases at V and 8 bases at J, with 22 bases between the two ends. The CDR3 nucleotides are TGTGCCAGCAGAGCCCAAGCACTACAGGGAGGGGAAGCTTTCTTT. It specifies CASRAQALQGGEAFF.

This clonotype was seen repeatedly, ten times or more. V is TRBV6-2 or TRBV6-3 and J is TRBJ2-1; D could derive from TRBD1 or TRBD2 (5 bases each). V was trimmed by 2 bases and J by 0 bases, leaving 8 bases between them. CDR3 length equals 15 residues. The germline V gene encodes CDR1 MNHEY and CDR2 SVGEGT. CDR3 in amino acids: CASSYGGSSYNEQFF. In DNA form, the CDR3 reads TGTGCCAGCAGTTACGGGGGAAGCTCCTACAATGAGCAGTTCTTC.

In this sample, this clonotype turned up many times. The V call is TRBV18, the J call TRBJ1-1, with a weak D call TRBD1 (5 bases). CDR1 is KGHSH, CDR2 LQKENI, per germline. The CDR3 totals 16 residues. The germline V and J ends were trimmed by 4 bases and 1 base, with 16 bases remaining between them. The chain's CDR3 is CASSRGRSQGNTEAFF. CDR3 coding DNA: TGTGCCAGCTCACGGGGACGGAGTCAGGGGAACACTGAAGCTTTCTTT.

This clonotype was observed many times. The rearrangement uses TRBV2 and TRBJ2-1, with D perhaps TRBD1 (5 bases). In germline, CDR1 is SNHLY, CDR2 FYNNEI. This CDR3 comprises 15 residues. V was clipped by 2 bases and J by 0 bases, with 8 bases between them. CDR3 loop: CASSERGNSYNEQFF. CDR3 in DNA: TGTGCCAGCAGTGAAAGGGGCAACTCCTACAATGAGCAGTTCTTC.

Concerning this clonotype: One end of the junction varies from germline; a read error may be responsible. The CDR3 DNA sequence: TGTGCCAGCTCAACACCGGGACAGACTAACTATGGCTACACCTTC. Translated: CASSTPGQTNYGYTF. J is TRBJ1-2 and V is TRBV18; 7 bases agree with TRBD1. This CDR3 contains 15 residues. Looked up from germline, CDR1 is KGHSH and CDR2 is LQKENI.

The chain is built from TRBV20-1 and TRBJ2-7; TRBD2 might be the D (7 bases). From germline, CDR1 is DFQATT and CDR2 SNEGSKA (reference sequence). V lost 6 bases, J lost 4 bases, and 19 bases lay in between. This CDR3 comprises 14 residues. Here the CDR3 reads CSAQRGGSLYEQYF. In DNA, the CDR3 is TGCAGTGCCCAGAGGGGGGGATCTTTATACGAGCAGTACTTC.

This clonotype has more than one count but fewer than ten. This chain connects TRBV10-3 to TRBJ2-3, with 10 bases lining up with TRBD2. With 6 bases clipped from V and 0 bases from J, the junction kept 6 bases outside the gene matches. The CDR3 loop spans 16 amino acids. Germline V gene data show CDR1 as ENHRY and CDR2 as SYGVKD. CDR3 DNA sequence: TGTGCCATCAGCCTTGGACTAGCGGCTAGCACAGATACGCAGTATTTT. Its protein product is CAISLGLAASTDTQYF.

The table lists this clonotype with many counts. CDR3 amino acids: CASSTLGTGVEAFF. CDR3 bases: TGTGCCAGCAGTACCCTCGGGACAGGGGTTGAAGCTTTCTTT. The rearrangement joins TRBV27 to TRBJ1-1; the match to TRBD1 covers 10 bases. The CDR3 covers 14 residues. V lost 5 bases and J lost 7; bases outside the gene matches: 7. The V gene's germline CDR1 is MNHEY and CDR2 SMNVEV (reference sequence).

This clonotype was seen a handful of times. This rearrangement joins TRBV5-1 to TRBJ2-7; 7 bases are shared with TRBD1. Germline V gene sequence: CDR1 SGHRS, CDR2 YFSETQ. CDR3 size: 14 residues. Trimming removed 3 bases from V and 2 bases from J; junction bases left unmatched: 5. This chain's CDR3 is CASSSGQATYEQYF. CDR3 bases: TGCGCCAGCAGCTCCGGACAGGCCACCTACGAGCAGTACTTC.

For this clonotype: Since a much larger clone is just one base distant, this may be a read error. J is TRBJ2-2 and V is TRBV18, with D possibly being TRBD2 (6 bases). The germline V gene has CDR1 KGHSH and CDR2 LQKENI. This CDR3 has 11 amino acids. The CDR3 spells CASSLGRELSF. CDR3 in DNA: TGTGCCAGCTCACTCGGCCGGGAGCTGTCTTTT.